This record looks at one T cell receptor (beta chain) sequence and its context. The CDR3 totals 15 residues. Trimming took 4 bases from V and 0 from J, leaving 10 bases between them. This record belongs to a study of Graves' ophthalmopathy and Graves' hyperthyroidism. The TCR beta CDR3 regions underwent amplification from RNA transcripts. HTBI primers were employed in first-round RT-PCR, then a second-round multiplex PCR followed. Each CDR3 protein is one row after TCRdb ran MiXCR on the multiplex PCR reads. The sample carries roughly 1.1 million distinct CDR3 sequences, 35% to 40% recorded once. The sequence was collected from an adult man with Graves' hyperthyroidism. The chain carries TRBV12-3 or TRBV12-4 and TRBJ1-3; D gene uncertain. Material: peripheral blood or thyroid tissue (not recorded which). This CDR3 reads CASSYLRASGNTIYF. In DNA, the CDR3 is TGTGCCAGCAGTTACCTTCGGGCCTCTGGAAACACCATATATTTT.